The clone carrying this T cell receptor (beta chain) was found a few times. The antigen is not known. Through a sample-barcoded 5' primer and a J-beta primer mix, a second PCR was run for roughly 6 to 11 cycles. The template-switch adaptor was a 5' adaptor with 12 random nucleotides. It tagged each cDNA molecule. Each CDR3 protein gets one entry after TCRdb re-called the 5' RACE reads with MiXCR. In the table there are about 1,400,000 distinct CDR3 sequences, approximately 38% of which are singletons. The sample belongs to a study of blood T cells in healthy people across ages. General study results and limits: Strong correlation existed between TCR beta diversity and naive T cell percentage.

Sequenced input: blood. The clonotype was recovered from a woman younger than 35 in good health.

The CDR3 nucleotides read TGCAGTGCTTGCGACGGAAGCGGGAGGGCCTACAATGAGCAGTTCTTC. It yields the protein CSACDGSGRAYNEQFF. The rearrangement links TRBV20-1 to TRBJ2-1; 10 bases are a match to TRBD2. CDR1 is DFQATT, CDR2 SNEGSKA, per germline (reference sequence). The CDR3 is 16 amino acids. The V segment lost 5 bases and the J segment 2 bases; nucleotides outside the gene matches: 9.